These 18 T cell receptor beta chains originate from one sample sequenced in a study of T cells in Graves' hyperthyroidism and ophthalmopathy. Researchers amplified the TCR beta CDR3 regions from RNA transcripts. HTBI primers were the set used in a first-round RT-PCR of the TCR CDR3. TCRdb reprocessed the multiplex PCR reads with MiXCR, giving one entry per CDR3 protein. The data contain about 600,000 distinct CDR3 sequences, approximately 16% of them singletons. The sample taken for sequencing was blood. The receptor source for this set is a middle-aged woman with Graves' ophthalmopathy.

This clonotype has more than one count but fewer than ten. V gene TRBV3-1 combines with J gene TRBJ1-1; 8 bases line up with TRBD1. CDR3 size: 14 residues. Germline CDR1 and CDR2: LGHDT and YNNKEL (reference sequence). V trimming: 0 bases; J trimming: 6 bases; junction bases outside the gene matches: 3. The CDR3 reads CASSQDHRGSEAFF. The CDR3 nucleotides are TGTGCCAGCAGCCAAGATCACAGGGGGTCTGAAGCTTTCTTT.

This clonotype appeared many times. The rearrangement links TRBV2 to TRBJ1-1; D perhaps matches TRBD1 (6 bases). Germline loops: CDR1 SNHLY, CDR2 FYNNEI. The CDR3 contains 14 residues. Trimming shortened V by 8 bases and J by 2 bases, and 15 bases separated the two germline ends. CDR3 protein: CASPETQGNTEAFF. The CDR3 nucleotides read TGTGCCAGCCCAGAAACACAGGGAAACACTGAAGCTTTCTTT.

This clonotype showed up many times. This rearrangement joins TRBV3-1 to TRBJ2-7, with TRBD2 identical over 12 bases. This CDR3 has 15 amino acids. Trimming at V came to 4 bases and at J to 3 bases, leaving 4 bases not matched to a gene. The germline CDR1 and CDR2 sequences are LGHDT and YNNKEL (reference sequence). CDR3 nucleotide sequence: TGTGCCAGCAGCCGAACGACTAGCGGGGGCTACGAGCAGTACTTC. Translating gives CASSRTTSGGYEQYF.

The table lists this clonotype with many counts. The chain combines TRBV7-9 with TRBJ2-5; 10 bases line up with TRBD2. With 5 bases clipped from V and 4 bases from J, the junction kept 31 bases outside the gene matches. The V gene's germline CDR1 is SEHNR and CDR2 FQNEAQ (reference sequence). This CDR3 comprises 23 residues. CDR3 DNA sequence: TGTGCCAGCAGCCCCCCGCGTTTCCCGCCCAAGGGGGGGCTAGCGGGAGAAGGAGAGACCCAGTACTTC. Translated: CASSPPRFPPKGGLAGEGETQYF.

In this sample, this clonotype turned up a few times. CDR3 in DNA: TGTGCCAGCACCTGGACAGGGTTTAACTTTGGGGCCAACGTCCTGACTTTC. Translating it yields CASTWTGFNFGANVLTF. The chain uses TRBV6-1 and TRBJ2-6; 8 nucleotides agree with TRBD1. Germline CDR1 and CDR2: MNHNS and SASEGT. The CDR3 is 17 amino acids. J lost 3 bases, V lost 7 bases, and 11 bases had no gene match.

The gene calls are TRBV19 and TRBJ1-1, with a tentative D call TRBD1 (5 bases). Trimming pared 3 bases from V and 0 bases from J, leaving 20 bases between. The CDR3 extends over 18 amino acids. CDR1 and CDR2 (germline): LNHDA, SQIVND (reference sequence). CDR3 DNA: TGTGCCAGTAGTATTGAGCCTCCAGGGAATATAATGAACACTGAAGCTTTCTTT. This codes for CASSIEPPGNIMNTEAFF.

This clonotype was counted many times. CDR3 sequence: CASSPSGEISNQPQHF. CDR3 in DNA: TGTGCCAGCAGTCCCTCTGGAGAGATTAGCAATCAGCCCCAGCATTTT. The chain uses TRBV12-3 or TRBV12-4 and TRBJ1-5; no firm D call. V dropped 5 bases and J dropped 0 bases, with 14 bases sitting between them. CDR3 length: 16 amino acids.

The gene calls are TRBV10-2 and TRBJ1-2, with no clear D. This CDR3 spans 15 amino acids. Trimming removed 0 bases from V and 4 bases from J, with 12 bases in between. The germline V gene has CDR1 WSHSY and CDR2 SAAADI. This chain's CDR3 is CASSESTRARYGYTF. The CDR3 DNA sequence: TGCGCCAGCAGTGAGTCGACAAGGGCGCGCTATGGCTACACCTTC.

This chain uses TRBV7-9 with TRBJ2-7; 9 nucleotides match TRBD2. The CDR3 runs to 13 residues. With V trimmed by 5 bases and J by 5 bases, 4 bases remained unmatched. Germline-derived CDR1 and CDR2 are SEHNR and FQNEAQ (reference sequence). The CDR3 nucleotides read TGTGCCAGCAGCGTCGGGACTAGCAACGAGCAGTACTTC. It translates to CASSVGTSNEQYF.

The rearrangement uses TRBV20-1 and TRBJ1-1, with 11 bases matching TRBD1. The CDR3 length is 16 residues. Germline values: CDR1 DFQATT, CDR2 SNEGSKA (reference sequence). The V and J ends lost 0 bases and 3 bases, in that order; junction bases with no gene match: 6. The CDR3 DNA reads TGCAGTGCTAGAGACCCCTCGGACAGGGGGCACACTGAAGCTTTCTTT. This codes for CSARDPSDRGHTEAFF.

This clonotype occurred once. A read error may produce the germline difference seen at one junction end. V gene TRBV12-3 or TRBV12-4 combines with J gene TRBJ1-5; D remains unclear. The CDR3 runs 12 residues. CDR3 loop: CASSLALGPQHF. The DNA for the CDR3 is TGTGCCAGCAGTCTAGCTTTAGGGCCCCAGCATTTT.

The gene calls are TRBV6-1 and TRBJ2-6, with TRBD1 matching 11 bases. The CDR3 contains 16 residues. The V and J ends lost 8 bases and 0 bases, in that order; junction bases with no gene match: 3. CDR1 is MNHNS and CDR2 is SASEGT in the germline V gene. CDR3 loop: CASSGTGGSGANVLTF. The CDR3 region has the DNA TGTGCCAGCTCCGGGACAGGGGGCTCTGGGGCCAACGTCCTGACTTTC.

This clonotype was recorded a few times. The chain couples TRBV20-1 to TRBJ2-6; no firm D call. The germline V and J ends were trimmed by 0 bases and 1 base, with 4 bases remaining between them. From germline, CDR1 is DFQATT and CDR2 SNEGSKA (reference sequence). The CDR3 length is 14 residues. The CDR3 DNA is TGCAGTGCTAGAGAAGGGTCTGGGGCCAACGTCCTGACTTTC. It translates to CSAREGSGANVLTF.

This clonotype was counted only a few times. The rearrangement links TRBV20-1 to TRBJ2-1, with 10 bases lining up with TRBD2. Germline V gene data show CDR1 as DFQATT and CDR2 as SNEGSKA (reference sequence). The V segment lost 6 bases and the J segment 8 bases; nucleotides outside the gene matches: 7. The CDR3 consists of 13 residues. The CDR3 here is CSAASGSLYEQFF. As DNA, the CDR3 is TGCAGTGCGGCTAGCGGGAGTCTCTATGAGCAGTTCTTC.

In regard to this clonotype: The junction shows a germline mismatch at one end, possibly a read error. The V call is TRBV4-1, the J call TRBJ1-2; the D gene is possibly TRBD1 (5 bases). The V gene's germline CDR1 is MGHRA and CDR2 YSYEKL. The length of the CDR3 is 15 residues. The CDR3: CASTQLDGANYGYTF. As DNA, the CDR3 is TGCGCCAGCACCCAACTCGACGGGGCCAACTATGGCTACACCTTC.

The chain employs TRBV5-1 and TRBJ2-1; TRBD1 might be the D (6 bases). In germline, CDR1 is SGHRS, CDR2 YFSETQ. This CDR3 has 17 residues. V was pared by 4 bases and J by 4 bases, with 21 bases between. CDR3 DNA sequence: TGCGCCAGCAGCACCCACACCGACAGGTGGGGGTACAATGAGCAGTTCTTC. It specifies CASSTHTDRWGYNEQFF.

Note on this clonotype: This sequence may be a read error, since a much larger clone differs from it by one base. J is TRBJ2-2 and V is TRBV27; 9 bases fit TRBD2. V lost 1 base to trimming and J lost 1 base; unmatched junction nucleotides: 1. CDR3 length equals 16 residues. Germline V gene lookup returns CDR1 MNHEY and CDR2 SMNVEV (reference sequence). The CDR3 here is CASSLLAGVNTGELFF. For the CDR3, the DNA is TGTGCCAGCAGTTTATTAGCGGGGGTGAACACCGGGGAGCTGTTTTTT.

A few counts support this clonotype. The V and J genes are TRBV7-9 and TRBJ2-3, with D possibly matching TRBD2 (5 bases). V lost 5 bases and J 0 bases, leaving 12 bases between the germline ends. The CDR3 contains 15 residues. Germline CDR1 is SEHNR and CDR2 is FQNEAQ (reference sequence). Here the CDR3 reads CASSRLGASTDTQYF. The CDR3 DNA is TGTGCCAGCAGCCGGCTGGGAGCTAGCACAGATACGCAGTATTTT.